This TCR beta chain was observed in a study of T cell responses to AZD1222 COVID-19 vaccine. Study-wide findings and caveats: Across the whole spike, CD4 TCRs peaked at regions 160-218 and 743-854.

The CDR3 extends over 12 amino acids. Trimming took off 6 bases at V and 7 bases at J, with 10 bases between the two ends. Produced via immunoSEQ multiplex PCR; TCRdb's table is partial and in-frame only. The sample consists of about 130,000 clones, around 90% of them appearing once. In regard to this clone: Its antigen is not known.

The receptor's source is an adult in good health. Source: peripheral blood, taken on day 0 of AZD1222 vaccination. The chain links TRBV12-3 or TRBV12-4 to TRBJ1-5; a weak D match, TRBD1 (5 bases). CDR3 sequence: CASSSRGQPQHF. CDR3 bases: TGTGCCAGCAGCTCAAGGGGACAGCCCCAGCATTTT.